This T cell receptor beta chain was sequenced for a study of T cells in localized non-small cell lung cancer. Turning to this clone: The antigen remains unidentified.

V shed 1 base, J shed 7 bases, and the junction held 11 bases outside the gene matches. Germline V gene data show CDR1 as SGHAT and CDR2 as FQNNGV. The CDR3 sequence is 17 residues long. Findings and caveats of the study: The study sequenced only one region of the tumor. As a result, intratumor heterogeneity could not be excluded and remains possible. Measurement of T cell clonality placed uninvolved adjacent lung highest, above the level in tumor. In adjacent lung appeared a median around 57 of the top 100 tumor clones. Elevated circulating T cell density in blood was associated with longer overall survival.

The data were produced by immunoSEQ multiplex PCR, yet TCRdb's version contains in-frame clones alone and is incomplete. The sample yields 45,000 or so clones, roughly nine tenths seen once. This TCR was sampled from a man aged 35 to 70 with stage II lung adenocarcinoma. The chain has TRBV11-2 and TRBJ2-1; 9 bases map to TRBD2. The source was PBMCs, collected before any cancer treatment. The CDR3 DNA sequence: TGTGCCAGCAGCTTAGTACCAGGTAGCGGGGGATCAAATGAGCAGTTCTTC. Its translation is CASSLVPGSGGSNEQFF.